A single sample is the source of the 31 T cell receptor beta chains below, sequenced in a study of cytotoxic CD8 clonotypes in ibrutinib-treated CLL. Here immunoSEQ multiplex PCR was the method, and the copy in TCRdb shows in-frame clones only, minus some. The table includes about 140,000 clones, about 84% detected once. The source material was PBMCs, sampled after 36 months of ibrutinib treatment. The receptors originated from a human donor with chronic lymphocytic leukemia.

This clone has just a few counts. V is TRBV9 and J is TRBJ1-1; D remains unclear. Trimming pared 0 bases from V and 0 bases from J, leaving 9 bases between. This CDR3 is 15 amino acids long. Germline values: CDR1 SGDLS, CDR2 YYNGEE. The CDR3 loop is CASSVGDILNTEAFF. CDR3 bases: TGTGCCAGCAGCGTAGGAGACATCCTGAACACTGAAGCTTTCTTT.

The V and J genes are TRBV14 and TRBJ2-3, with D hard to call. The CDR3 is made up of 13 amino acids. V was pared by 5 bases and J by 6 bases, with 12 bases between. Germline CDR1 reads SGHDN; CDR2 reads FVKESK. The CDR3 here is CASSSKNGDTQYF. DNA of the CDR3: TGTGCCAGCAGCAGTAAGAATGGGGATACGCAGTATTTT.

The chain joins TRBV5-6 to TRBJ2-7; D uncertain. The CDR3 covers 14 residues. Germline V CDR1 and CDR2: SGHDT, YYEEEE. V lost 0 bases, J lost 2 bases, and 9 bases lay in between. The CDR3 is CASSLVQVTYEQYF. Written as DNA, the CDR3 is TGTGCCAGCAGCTTGGTGCAGGTCACCTACGAGCAGTACTTC.

CDR3 DNA: TGTGCCAGCTCCTTTGGACAGGGGGCGAATGAAAAACTGTTTTTT. Residues: CASSFGQGANEKLFF. The chain is built from TRBV18 and TRBJ1-4, with TRBD1 identical over 11 bases. Trimming at V came to 6 bases and at J to 5 bases, leaving 5 bases not matched to a gene. Germline CDR1 is KGHSH and CDR2 is LQKENI. The CDR3 is 15 amino acids.

This clone was seen a few times. The chain links TRBV7-9 to TRBJ1-5; 7 bases line up with TRBD1. Germline-derived CDR1 and CDR2 are SEHNR and FQNEAQ (reference sequence). Trimming removed 5 bases from V and 0 bases from J; junction bases left unmatched: 7. CDR3 size: 16 residues. The CDR3 DNA sequence: TGTGCCAGCAGCAAAGACAGGGACCTTAGCAATCAGCCCCAGCATTTT. Protein sequence: CASSKDRDLSNQPQHF.

The chain joins TRBV2 to TRBJ2-7, with 10 bases aligning to TRBD2. This CDR3 region has 17 residues. Germline V CDR1 and CDR2: SNHLY, FYNNEI. The V and J ends lost 6 bases and 0 bases, in that order; junction bases with no gene match: 11. The CDR3, as DNA: TGTGCCAGCAGCGCTCCCCGACTAGCGGGCAGCTCCTACGAGCAGTACTTC. Protein: CASSAPRLAGSSYEQYF.

The chain employs TRBV2 and TRBJ1-1; a possible D gene is TRBD1 (6 bases). This CDR3 spans 13 amino acids. CDR1 SNHLY and CDR2 FYNNEI come from the germline V gene. Trimming took off 6 bases at V and 0 bases at J, with 8 bases between the two ends. Here the CDR3 reads CASRTGLNTEAFF. In DNA form, the CDR3 reads TGTGCCAGCAGGACAGGCCTGAACACTGAAGCTTTCTTT.

The chain uses TRBV7-8 and TRBJ2-5; the D is unclear. The CDR3 loop spans 13 amino acids. Germline CDR1 reads SGHVS; CDR2 reads FQNEAQ. V was cut by 6 bases and J by 1 base, with 9 bases left in between. The CDR3 here is CASSRALQETQYF. Here the CDR3 DNA reads TGTGCCAGCAGTCGAGCTCTCCAAGAGACCCAGTACTTC.

V gene TRBV27 combines with J gene TRBJ1-6; TRBD1 agrees at 8 bases. Germline-derived CDR1 and CDR2 are MNHEY and SMNVEV (reference sequence). The CDR3 has 14 amino acids. J gave up 9 bases and V 5 bases, and 6 bases lay outside the gene matches. The CDR3 protein is CASSEGQGASPLHF. The CDR3 DNA sequence: TGTGCCAGCAGTGAAGGGCAGGGGGCTTCACCCCTCCACTTT.

This clone appeared once. V and J are TRBV11-3 and TRBJ2-3, with D tentatively TRBD1 (7 bases). The CDR3 runs to 17 residues. Germline V gene data show CDR1 as SGHNT and CDR2 as YENEEA. V was clipped by 6 bases and J by 4 bases, with 23 bases between them. The CDR3 loop reads CASSPGVSRGMADTQYF. CDR3 DNA sequence: TGTGCCAGCAGTCCGGGAGTAAGCAGGGGGATGGCAGATACGCAGTATTTT.

This clone was seen a handful of times. The chain combines TRBV7-9 with TRBJ1-3, with D perhaps matching TRBD1 (5 bases). This CDR3 spans 16 amino acids. Germline V lookup: CDR1 SEHNR, CDR2 FQNEAQ (reference sequence). Trimming cost V 1 base and J 7 bases, with 17 bases left between them. CDR3: CASSLVGGTIGNTIYF. CDR3 bases: TGTGCCAGCAGCTTAGTCGGGGGGACCATCGGGAACACCATATATTTT.

This chain uses TRBV5-1 with TRBJ2-7; 9 nucleotides line up with TRBD1. V was pared by 4 bases and J by 7 bases, with 6 bases of the junction left unmatched. The CDR3 runs 13 residues. CDR1 is SGHRS, CDR2 YFSETQ, per germline. The DNA for the CDR3 is TGCGCCAGCAGCCCAAGCGACAGGGGGGAGCAGTACTTC. This encodes CASSPSDRGEQYF.

The chain combines TRBV4-2 with TRBJ1-4; D not certain. This CDR3 spans 16 amino acids. Germline V gene lookup returns CDR1 LGHNA and CDR2 YNFKEQ. With 0 bases removed from V and 0 bases from J, the gap between germline ends came to 8 bases. Written as DNA, the CDR3 is TGTGCCAGCAGCCAAGATCGAGCCTCAACTAATGAAAAACTGTTTTTT. It translates to CASSQDRASTNEKLFF.

This CDR3 reads CSVLREGRFTGELFF. CDR3 DNA: TGCAGCGTTTTAAGGGAGGGCCGTTTCACCGGGGAGCTGTTTTTT. V is TRBV29-1 and J is TRBJ2-2; 7 bases align to TRBD2. V dropped 5 bases and J dropped 4; count of bases not matched to a gene: 10. Germline values: CDR1 SQVTM, CDR2 ANQGSEA. CDR3 length: 15 residues.

The gene calls are TRBV16 and TRBJ1-5, with D uncertain. Germline lookup yields CDR1 KGHSY and CDR2 FQNENV. This CDR3 region has 16 residues. Deletions cut 3 bases from V and 3 bases from J, with 15 bases between. In DNA, the CDR3 is TGTGCCAGCAGCCACACACTGGGAGGGTACAATCAGCCCCAGCATTTT. It yields the protein CASSHTLGGYNQPQHF.

The table lists this clone with a count of one. V is TRBV29-1 and J is TRBJ2-2, with D perhaps TRBD1 or TRBD2 (6 bases each). Germline assignment: CDR1 SQVTM and CDR2 ANQGSEA. The CDR3 is 17 amino acids. V lost 7 bases and J 2 bases, leaving 23 bases between the germline ends. The chain's CDR3 is CSAYRRVRGVNTGELFF. CDR3 DNA sequence: TGCAGCGCCTATCGAAGGGTGAGGGGGGTAAACACCGGGGAGCTGTTTTTT.

The chain is built from TRBV6-1 and TRBJ1-3; TRBD1 might be the D (6 bases). The germline V gene has CDR1 MNHNS and CDR2 SASEGT. Trimming removed 7 bases from V and 4 bases from J, with 8 bases in between. The CDR3 length is 12 residues. CDR3 loop: CASIRGGNTIYF. The CDR3 coding sequence is TGTGCCAGCATTAGGGGGGGAAACACCATATATTTT.

For the CDR3, the DNA is TGCGCCAGCAGCCCGACTCCAGGGAGGACTGAAGCTTTCTTT. It codes for CASSPTPGRTEAFF. V and J are TRBV4-1 and TRBJ1-1, with D maybe TRBD1 (5 bases). This CDR3 spans 14 amino acids. V gave up 4 bases and J gave up 5 bases, with 14 bases separating them. Germline V gives CDR1 MGHRA, CDR2 YSYEKL.

The count of this clone is one. V gene TRBV19 combines with J gene TRBJ2-1, with no clear D. Germline V gene data show CDR1 as LNHDA and CDR2 as SQIVND (reference sequence). The CDR3 totals 10 residues. Trimming left V 5 bases short and J 12 bases short, with 8 bases between. This chain's CDR3 is CASSASVQFF. CDR3 in DNA: TGTGCCAGTAGTGCTTCAGTGCAGTTCTTC.

This clone was found a few times. This rearrangement joins TRBV5-4 to TRBJ1-2; 7 bases fit TRBD1. Germline V gives CDR1 SGHNT, CDR2 YYREEE (reference sequence). CDR3 length equals 14 residues. V trimming: 6 bases; J trimming: 8 bases; junction bases outside the gene matches: 13. CDR3 in amino acids: CASNLMTGPRGYTF. Written as DNA, the CDR3 is TGTGCCAGCAACCTCATGACAGGGCCCAGAGGCTACACCTTC.

The rearrangement joins TRBV28 to TRBJ2-7; possibly TRBD2 for D (6 bases). V was clipped by 6 bases and J by 4 bases, with 10 bases between them. CDR1 and CDR2 (germline): MDHEN, SYDVKM. The CDR3 is 12 residues long. The CDR3 sequence: CASSRDWYEQYF. In nucleotides, the CDR3 is TGTGCCAGCAGCCGGGACTGGTACGAGCAGTACTTC.

The rearrangement joins TRBV27 to TRBJ1-2; unclear D gene. Germline CDR1 is MNHEY and CDR2 is SMNVEV (reference sequence). Trimming took off 0 bases at V and 1 base at J, with 24 bases between the two ends. This CDR3 contains 20 residues. CDR3 protein: CASSLSLKVSRQADNYGYTF. Written as DNA, the CDR3 is TGTGCCAGCAGTTTATCGCTTAAGGTATCAAGGCAGGCTGATAACTATGGCTACACCTTC.

The rearrangement links TRBV2 to TRBJ1-5; TRBD1 matches 9 bases. V was clipped by 6 bases and J by 3 bases; unmatched bases: 12. Per germline, CDR1 SNHLY and CDR2 FYNNEI. The CDR3 runs to 17 residues. DNA of the CDR3: TGTGCCAGCAGATGGGTGAGGGGACAGGGCAACAATCAGCCCCAGCATTTT. Amino acid sequence: CASRWVRGQGNNQPQHF.

This chain links TRBV6-5 with TRBJ1-1, with D hard to call. V lost 6 bases and J 0 bases, leaving 14 bases between the germline ends. From germline, CDR1 is MNHEY and CDR2 SVGAGI. The CDR3 spans 15 residues. The CDR3 DNA sequence: TGTGCCAGCAGACGAGCAGGAGCTTTGAACACTGAAGCTTTCTTT. This gives the protein CASRRAGALNTEAFF.

This clone was picked up one time. V gene TRBV7-9 combines with J gene TRBJ2-1; D call uncertain. Germline loops: CDR1 SEHNR, CDR2 FQNEAQ (reference sequence). This CDR3 contains 11 residues. This CDR3 reads CAQQTYNEQFF. The CDR3 DNA reads as TGTGCGCAGCAAACGTACAATGAGCAGTTCTTC.

The gene calls are TRBV7-9 and TRBJ1-1; D uncertain. CDR3 length: 17 amino acids. The V end lost 0 bases, the J end lost 0 bases, and 14 bases lay between the germline ends. Germline loops: CDR1 SEHNR, CDR2 FQNEAQ (reference sequence). For the CDR3, the DNA is TGTGCCAGCAGCTTAGCGCTACGTCGTGATATGAACACTGAAGCTTTCTTT. Translating it yields CASSLALRRDMNTEAFF.

The chain uses TRBV27 and TRBJ2-7, with D uncertain. Per germline, CDR1 MNHEY and CDR2 SMNVEV (reference sequence). V was cut by 4 bases and J by 2 bases, with 6 bases left in between. The CDR3 spans 12 residues. Here the CDR3 reads CASSSRTYEQYF. CDR3 DNA sequence: TGTGCCAGCAGTTCTCGAACCTACGAGCAGTACTTC.

The chain couples TRBV11-2 to TRBJ1-3; D is uncertain. The ends were cut back, 5 bases at V and 1 base at J, with 9 bases in the middle. The length of the CDR3 is 14 residues. Germline V gives CDR1 SGHAT, CDR2 FQNNGV. CDR3 nucleotide sequence: TGTGCCAGCAGCCGACGGAGGTCTGGAAACACCATATATTTT. It is translated as CASSRRRSGNTIYF.

The V gene is TRBV10-3, the J gene TRBJ2-3; a weak D match, TRBD1 (6 bases). Trimming shortened V by 10 bases and J by 3 bases, and 14 bases separated the two germline ends. CDR3 length: 13 residues. The V gene's germline CDR1 is ENHRY and CDR2 SYGVKD. CDR3 sequence (DNA): TGTGCCACCACTGAACAGGGTACAGATACGCAGTATTTT. This encodes CATTEQGTDTQYF.

The gene calls are TRBV28 and TRBJ2-7; 9 nucleotides match TRBD1. The V gene's germline CDR1 is MDHEN and CDR2 SYDVKM. This CDR3 spans 16 amino acids. Trimming took 5 bases from V and 3 from J; bases not matched to a gene: 11. The CDR3 loop reads CASSPGAGTGNYEQYF. Written as DNA, the CDR3 is TGTGCCAGCAGTCCCGGGGCCGGGACAGGGAACTACGAGCAGTACTTC. Complete variable domain (other parts from reference TRBV28 and TRBJ2-7): DVKVTQSSRYLVKRTGEKVFLECVQDMDHENMFWYRQDPGLGLRLIYFSYDVKMKEKGDIPEGYSVSREKKERFSLILESASTNQTSMYLCASSPGAGTGNYEQYFGPGTRLTVT.

The chain carries TRBV6-6 and TRBJ1-5; D gene ambiguous. This CDR3 comprises 13 residues. Germline V gene data show CDR1 as MNHNY and CDR2 as SVGAGI (reference sequence). V dropped 7 bases and J dropped 6 bases, with 13 bases sitting between them. CDR3 loop: CASKDPSGQPQHF. CDR3 sequence (DNA): TGTGCCAGCAAAGACCCGTCGGGTCAGCCCCAGCATTTT.